This TCR beta chain was recovered during a study of human T cells and chemical hapten exposure. About the study: Each patient's scalp received weekly diphenylcyclopropenone throughout the approximately 23-week study. The patients were mostly female; they had alopecia areata, totalis or universalis.

Study findings and constraints: Clustering by CDR3 similarity yielded significantly more large clusters from expanded TCRs than controls.

Individual cDNA molecules received unique molecular identifiers in the library. TCRdb ran MiXCR on the RACE reads and lists one entry per CDR3 protein. This repertoire shows 84,000 or so distinct CDR3 sequences, under 12% found once; its top ten account for about 2.4%. The CDR3 spans 16 residues. Trimming shortened V by 3 bases and J by 2 bases, and 14 bases separated the two germline ends. Germline V gene lookup returns CDR1 SGHDN and CDR2 FVKESK. The time point is: patch test 1, 2 weeks after DPC sensitization. Treatment denoted: therapeutic diphenylcyclopropenone sensitization with weekly scalp DPC. In this sample, this clonotype turned up a few times. Its antigen is currently unknown.

This clonotype was sampled from a man in his forties with alopecia areata. Some clones in this sample may be carry-over from other donors' samples. The sample consisted of whole blood, taken in connection with sensitization to the hapten diphenylcyclopropenone (DPC). The rearrangement joins TRBV14 to TRBJ2-1, with D perhaps TRBD2 (5 bases). The CDR3 DNA reads TGTGCCAGCAGCCACCGTCTGAGCGGAGCCTACAATGAGCAGTTCTTC. Amino acids: CASSHRLSGAYNEQFF.